The 24 T cell receptor beta chains below were found in one sample sequenced in a study of T cells in Graves' hyperthyroidism and ophthalmopathy. The investigators amplified TCR beta CDR3 regions from RNA transcripts. The TCR CDR3 first-round RT-PCR relied on the HTBI primer set. One entry per CDR3 protein results from TCRdb running MiXCR on the multiplex PCR reads. The sample yields 660,000 or so distinct CDR3 sequences, less than 25% seen once. Material: blood. The receptor source for this set is a man aged 25-40 years with Graves' ophthalmopathy.

The V gene is TRBV6-2 or TRBV6-3, the J gene TRBJ1-2; TRBD1 matches at 9 bases. Trimming cost V 6 bases and J 2 bases; bases outside gene matches: 4. CDR1 is MNHEY, CDR2 SVGEGT, per germline. The CDR3 runs to 14 residues. The CDR3 nucleotides read TGTGCCAGCAGGAGGACAGGGGACAACTATGGCTACACCTTC. It codes for CASRRTGDNYGYTF.

The table lists this clonotype with a few counts. This rearrangement joins TRBV7-8 to TRBJ2-6; D unresolved. This CDR3 has 14 amino acids. V lost 2 bases, J lost 4 bases, and 6 bases lay in between. Germline V gene lookup returns CDR1 SGHVS and CDR2 FQNEAQ. CDR3 nucleotide sequence: TGTGCCAGCAGCTTAATGACGGGGGCCAACGTCCTGACTTTC. This sequence encodes CASSLMTGANVLTF.

This clonotype was seen repeatedly, ten times or more. This chain uses TRBV5-6 with TRBJ1-5; D gene ambiguous. The CDR3 covers 15 residues. Trimming took off 2 bases at V and 2 bases at J, with 11 bases between the two ends. Germline V CDR1 and CDR2: SGHDT, YYEEEE. CDR3 sequence: CASSFRGGGNQPQHF. DNA of the CDR3: TGTGCCAGCAGCTTCCGTGGTGGGGGCAATCAGCCCCAGCATTTT.

This chain's CDR3 is CSARDLGADTEAFF. The CDR3 bases are TGCAGTGCTAGAGATTTGGGGGCGGACACTGAAGCTTTCTTT. This chain joins TRBV20-1 and TRBJ1-1; tentatively, D is TRBD1 (6 bases). Trimming removed 0 bases at V and 3 bases at J, with 11 bases between. CDR3 length equals 14 residues. Germline V CDR1 and CDR2: DFQATT, SNEGSKA (reference sequence).

This clonotype was counted only a few times. The chain uses TRBV6-1 and TRBJ1-6; maybe TRBD1 (5 bases). This CDR3 has 14 residues. Trimming left V 6 bases short and J 8 bases short, with 14 bases between. CDR1 and CDR2 (germline): MNHNS, SASEGT. CDR3 nucleotides: TGTGCCAGCAGCCCCCCAGAAGGGGATTCACCCCTCCACTTT. Translated: CASSPPEGDSPLHF.

This clonotype was seen repeatedly, ten times or more. This chain uses TRBV27 with TRBJ2-4, with 8 bases lining up with TRBD2. Trimming cost V 5 bases and J 8 bases; bases outside gene matches: 14. CDR3 size: 16 residues. The V gene's germline CDR1 is MNHEY and CDR2 SMNVEV (reference sequence). As DNA, the CDR3 is TGTGCCAGCAGTGCCGGGACCCAACCCGGGAGGGACATTCAGTACTTC. Amino acids: CASSAGTQPGRDIQYF.

This clonotype was found once. An end of the junction does not agree with germline; a read error may underlie this. The genes are TRBV6-1 and TRBJ1-2; no firm D call. CDR1 is MNHNS, CDR2 SASEGT, per germline. CDR3 length: 13 residues. The CDR3 DNA reads as TGTGCCTGCAGTGAGGACGGATCTAATGGCTACACCTTC. Translated, it gives CACSEDGSNGYTF.

This rearrangement joins TRBV6-1 to TRBJ1-1; D is unclear. The CDR3 is 14 amino acids. Trimming shortened V by 7 bases and J by 1 base, and 13 bases separated the two germline ends. Germline V lookup: CDR1 MNHNS, CDR2 SASEGT. The CDR3 bases are TGTGCCAGCAATAAGCGGGCAACGAACACTGAAGCTTTCTTT. Amino acids: CASNKRATNTEAFF.

Remarks on this clonotype: Just one base apart from a much larger clone, this may be a read error. The gene calls are TRBV11-1 and TRBJ2-1; weak D call: TRBD1 (6 bases). The V end was cut by 8 bases, the J end by 7 bases, with 12 bases between. In germline, CDR1 is SGHAT, CDR2 FQDESV (reference sequence). The CDR3 is 12 residues long. The CDR3 sequence is CASGSTGNEQFF. The CDR3 nucleotides are TGTGCCAGCGGCTCTACAGGGAATGAGCAGTTCTTC.

This clonotype has just a few counts. The chain couples TRBV12-3 or TRBV12-4 to TRBJ1-4; 8 bases are a match to TRBD1. This CDR3 is built from 17 residues. The ends lost 1 base at V and 6 bases at J; junction bases unmatched: 10. In DNA form, the CDR3 reads TGTGCCAGCAGTTTAGAACAGGGGGGTTTAAGGGATGAAAAACTGTTTTTT. Translating it yields CASSLEQGGLRDEKLFF.

This clonotype was detected a few times. V gene TRBV28 combines with J gene TRBJ2-3, with 7 bases matching TRBD2. The CDR3 is made up of 16 amino acids. Per the germline V gene, CDR1 is MDHEN and CDR2 is SYDVKM. J lost 5 bases, V lost 7 bases, and 15 bases had no gene match. The DNA of the CDR3 is TGTGCCAGCACCCCGCGGTTGCGGGAGTCGAAAGATACGCAGTATTTT. Amino acid sequence: CASTPRLRESKDTQYF.

The chain carries TRBV4-3 and TRBJ1-4, with 7 positions matching TRBD1. V shed 4 bases and J 8 bases; nucleotides not matched to a gene: 10. CDR1 and CDR2 (germline): LGHNA, YSLEER. The CDR3 has 15 amino acids. The CDR3 sequence is CASSLRQGPQEKLFF. The CDR3 bases are TGCGCCAGCAGCCTTCGACAGGGACCTCAAGAAAAACTGTTTTTT.

The chain recombines TRBV4-2 with TRBJ2-7; a possible D gene is TRBD1 (6 bases). V lost 2 bases and J lost 5, with 7 bases in between. The CDR3 has 12 amino acids. CDR1 is LGHNA and CDR2 is YNFKEQ in the germline V gene. DNA of the CDR3: TGTGCCAGCAGCCAAAAGGGGGACGAGCAGTACTTC. Translating gives CASSQKGDEQYF.

CDR3 nucleotides: TGTGCCAGCGGGCAGGGACTATTTGACTACGAGCAGTACTTC. It is translated as CASGQGLFDYEQYF. The V and J genes are TRBV2 and TRBJ2-7; 7 positions agree with TRBD2. V shed 8 bases and J 3 bases; nucleotides not matched to a gene: 10. Germline CDR1 and CDR2: SNHLY and FYNNEI. This CDR3 is built from 14 residues.

The V and J genes are TRBV12-3 or TRBV12-4 and TRBJ2-6; D unresolved. The CDR3 covers 15 residues. V was shortened by 6 bases and J by 4 bases, with 13 bases between the two germline ends. CDR3 sequence reads: CASRLEEPGANVLTF. CDR3 in DNA: TGTGCCAGCAGACTCGAGGAGCCCGGGGCCAACGTCCTGACTTTC.

This clonotype appeared a few times. V usage is TRBV28 and J usage is TRBJ2-5, with TRBD1 matching over 10 bases. There are 17 residues in the CDR3. Germline CDR1 and CDR2: MDHEN and SYDVKM. The V segment lost 5 bases and the J segment 5 bases; nucleotides outside the gene matches: 14. The CDR3 nucleotides read TGTGCCAGCAGTCCCCCGGGACAGGGGTCCCAAAAGGAGACCCAGTACTTC. As protein: CASSPPGQGSQKETQYF.

This clonotype has at least ten counts. This CDR3 reads CASSSSGTPRETQYF. Written as DNA, the CDR3 is TGTGCCAGCAGCTCTTCCGGGACACCGCGGGAGACCCAGTACTTC. V is TRBV7-9 and J is TRBJ2-5, with D possibly TRBD1 on 6 matching bases. V lost 4 bases, J lost 5 bases, and 17 bases lay in between. The germline V gene encodes CDR1 SEHNR and CDR2 FQNEAQ (reference sequence). This CDR3 region has 15 residues.

This chain links TRBV6-1 with TRBJ2-3; the match to TRBD2 covers 9 bases. V lost 1 base to trimming and J lost 6 bases; unmatched junction nucleotides: 5. In germline, CDR1 is MNHNS, CDR2 SASEGT. The CDR3 has 15 amino acids. CDR3 in DNA: TGTGCCAGCAGTGAAGATCTAGCGGGAATGGATACGCAGTATTTT. Protein: CASSEDLAGMDTQYF.

The count of this clonotype is one. The V call is TRBV6-1, the J call TRBJ2-1; the match to TRBD1 covers 9 bases. The germline V gene has CDR1 MNHNS and CDR2 SASEGT. Unmatched junction bases numbered 14, after V lost 6 bases and J lost 8 bases. There are 16 residues in the CDR3. The CDR3 reads CASRSIRDRGGDEQFF. The CDR3 DNA sequence: TGTGCCAGCAGATCCATCCGTGACAGGGGGGGGGATGAGCAGTTCTTC.

This clonotype was recorded many times. The chain carries TRBV3-1 and TRBJ2-7, with D possibly matching TRBD2 (6 bases). The CDR3 has 14 amino acids. V lost 2 bases and J lost 5, with 13 bases in between. Germline assignment: CDR1 LGHDT and CDR2 YNNKEL (reference sequence). Written as DNA, the CDR3 is TGTGCCAGCAGCCAACCCGGGAGTTCGAACGAGCAGTACTTC. This sequence encodes CASSQPGSSNEQYF.

The J gene is TRBJ1-6, the V gene TRBV6-1; the D gene is possibly TRBD1 (5 bases). V was trimmed by 5 bases and J by 10 bases, leaving 15 bases between them. CDR1 is MNHNS and CDR2 is SASEGT in the germline V gene. CDR3 size: 14 residues. The CDR3 loop is CASSWDYFGSPLHF. CDR3 nucleotides: TGTGCCAGCAGTTGGGACTATTTCGGATCACCCCTCCACTTT.

This clonotype was picked up a small number of times. J is TRBJ2-7 and V is TRBV27; the D gene is possibly TRBD2 (5 bases). Germline assignment: CDR1 MNHEY and CDR2 SMNVEV (reference sequence). The CDR3 contains 15 residues. V lost 6 bases to trimming and J lost 0 bases, with 15 bases between them. In nucleotides, the CDR3 is TGTGCCAGCAGCCCTGTAATGGGGAGCTCCTACGAGCAGTACTTC. Protein product: CASSPVMGSSYEQYF.

The chain uses TRBV7-9 and TRBJ2-3; 7 positions match TRBD2. CDR1 is SEHNR and CDR2 is FQNEAQ in the germline V gene (reference sequence). V lost 5 bases to trimming and J lost 3 bases; unmatched junction nucleotides: 11. The CDR3 length is 16 residues. CDR3 sequence: CASSRRASGPTDTQYF. In DNA, the CDR3 is TGTGCCAGCAGCCGCCGGGCTAGCGGTCCTACAGATACGCAGTATTTT.

Notes on this clonotype: A much larger clone differs from this one at a single base, so this may be a read error. The chain couples TRBV27 to TRBJ2-5; D remains ambiguous. CDR1 and CDR2 (germline): MNHEY, SMNVEV (reference sequence). There are 11 residues in the CDR3. In DNA form, the CDR3 reads TGTGCCAGCAGTTTATCGGGAACCCAGTGCTTC. It translates to CASSLSGTQCF.